The 30 T cell receptor beta chains reported below all come from one sample, sequenced in a study of vaccination and CD4 T cells after COVID-19. Sequencing of cultured CD4+ T cell DNA used the Oncomine TCR Beta short-read assay. TCRdb re-called the PCR reads with MiXCR, one entry per CDR3 protein. The table shows 20,000 to 25,000 distinct CDR3 sequences, with 43% occurring only once. Antigens of these TCRs are unknown. As for time point: late sampling 161 to 241 days after vaccination in a few convalescent patients. Treatment meaning: approximately nine-day PBMC culture with coronavirus spike peptide pools or control peptides (ViraFEST assay). The source was CD4+ T cells from blood, cultured in vitro, collected about 7 months after SARS-CoV-2 vaccination. These receptors originate from a human donor who had recovered from COVID-19.

This clonotype was found a few times. The chain has TRBV6-1 and TRBJ1-5; D gene unclear. Trimming took off 7 bases at V and 3 bases at J, with 13 bases between the two ends. The CDR3 loop spans 14 amino acids. The V gene's germline CDR1 is MNHNS and CDR2 SASEGT. This chain's CDR3 is CASTEGRFNQPQHF. As DNA, the CDR3 is TGTGCCAGCACCGAAGGACGGTTCAATCAGCCCCAGCATTTT.

The rearrangement uses TRBV28 and TRBJ2-2; D unclear. Per the germline V gene, CDR1 is MDHEN and CDR2 is SYDVKM. V was cut by 8 bases and J by 3 bases, with 10 bases left in between. This CDR3 has 13 amino acids. CDR3 bases: TGTGCCAGCGACAACAGCGACACCGGGGAGCTGTTTTTT. Its protein is CASDNSDTGELFF.

This clonotype was detected only a few times. The chain recombines TRBV28 with TRBJ1-2, with D tentatively TRBD1 (6 bases). In germline, CDR1 is MDHEN, CDR2 SYDVKM. Trimming stripped 4 bases from V and 4 bases from J, with 10 bases between. This CDR3 has 13 amino acids. The chain's CDR3 is CASSSLRGYGYTF. For the CDR3, the DNA is TGTGCCAGCAGTTCCCTCAGGGGCTATGGCTACACCTTC.

The chain couples TRBV19 to TRBJ1-5, with D perhaps matching TRBD1 (5 bases). From germline, CDR1 is LNHDA and CDR2 SQIVND (reference sequence). Trimming stripped 2 bases from V and 0 bases from J, with 11 bases between. This CDR3 spans 16 amino acids. The CDR3 bases are TGTGCCAGTAGTATATCAACAGGATATAGCAATCAGCCCCAGCATTTT. It codes for CASSISTGYSNQPQHF. The full variable domain, rest sourced from reference TRBV19 and TRBJ1-5, is DGGITQSPKYLFRKEGQNVTLSCEQNLNHDAMYWYRQDPGQGLRLIYYSQIVNDFQKGDIAEGYSVSREKKESFPLTVTSAQKNPTAFYLCASSISTGYSNQPQHFGDGTRLSIL.

This clonotype came up a few times. V is TRBV7-2 and J is TRBJ1-1; D gene unclear. Between the trimmed V and J ends, which lost 4 bases and 3 bases, there was a span of 12 bases. There are 14 residues in the CDR3. CDR1 and CDR2 from the germline V gene are SGHTA and FQGNSA. The CDR3 nucleotides read TGTGCCAGCAGCTGGACGCCCGGGGACACTGAAGCTTTCTTT. This translates into CASSWTPGDTEAFF.

This chain uses TRBV6-1 with TRBJ2-7, with TRBD1 matching 7 bases. Germline lookup yields CDR1 MNHNS and CDR2 SASEGT. Trimming took 7 bases from V and 0 from J; bases not matched to a gene: 3. This CDR3 region has 13 residues. This CDR3 reads CASTRTGSYEQYF. The CDR3 nucleotides are TGTGCCAGCACCAGGACAGGCTCCTACGAGCAGTACTTC.

This chain joins TRBV20-1 and TRBJ2-3, with 8 bases lining up with TRBD2. Germline-derived CDR1 and CDR2 are DFQATT and SNEGSKA (reference sequence). J was trimmed by 4 bases and V by 6 bases; bases with no gene match: 12. The CDR3 extends over 15 amino acids. For the CDR3, the DNA is TGCAGTGCCAGGGGTAAGCGGGAGTCGTCAGATACGCAGTATTTT. The encoded protein is CSARGKRESSDTQYF.

The V call is TRBV20-1, the J call TRBJ2-3; TRBD1 is a possible D gene (6 bases). V lost 6 bases, J lost 1 base, and 14 bases lay in between. Per the germline V gene, CDR1 is DFQATT and CDR2 is SNEGSKA (reference sequence). The CDR3 runs 14 residues. The CDR3 protein is CSAELRGGTDTQYF. In DNA form, the CDR3 reads TGCAGTGCAGAGCTCAGGGGCGGCACAGATACGCAGTATTTT.

The chain recombines TRBV10-3 with TRBJ2-7, with a weak D call TRBD2 (5 bases). The CDR3 sequence is 14 residues long. Germline CDR1 ENHRY, CDR2 SYGVKD. V shed 0 bases and J shed 5 bases, with 11 bases lying between them. For the CDR3, the DNA is TGTGCCATCAGTGAGTCGCGGGTAACCCACGAGCAGTACTTC. Translation gives CAISESRVTHEQYF.

J is TRBJ2-5 and V is TRBV6-2 or TRBV6-3; the match to TRBD2 covers 7 bases. Germline V gives CDR1 MNHEY, CDR2 SVGEGT. V shed 2 bases, J shed 1 base, and the junction held 13 bases outside the gene matches. The CDR3 extends over 18 amino acids. CDR3 DNA sequence: TGTGCCAGCAGTTACATCCAATGGGCTAGCGGCCTCCAAGAGACCCAGTACTTC. It codes for CASSYIQWASGLQETQYF.

This clonotype was found a few times. The chain combines TRBV6-4 with TRBJ2-3; D not resolved. The CDR3 loop spans 14 amino acids. V shed 2 bases and J shed 0 bases, with 6 bases lying between them. CDR1 is MRHNA and CDR2 is SNTAGT in the germline V gene. CDR3 in amino acids: CASSDGGSTDTQYF. The CDR3 DNA reads TGTGCCAGCAGTGACGGCGGCAGCACAGATACGCAGTATTTT.

V and J are TRBV7-6 and TRBJ1-5; TRBD1 is a possible D gene (5 bases). V lost 5 bases and J lost 9, with 11 bases in between. There are 12 residues in the CDR3. The germline V gene has CDR1 SGHVS and CDR2 FNYEAQ. The CDR3 region has the DNA TGTGCCAGCAGCAACTGGAGGGGGCCCCAGCATTTT. Translated, it gives CASSNWRGPQHF. Combining the CDR3 with reference TRBV7-6 and TRBJ1-5 gives the whole variable domain GAGVSQSPRYKVTKRGQDVALRCDPISGHVSLYWYRQALGQGPEFLTYFNYEAQQDKSGLPNDRFSAERPEGSISTLTIQRTEQRDSAMYRCASSNWRGPQHFGDGTRLSIL.

The chain is built from TRBV20-1 and TRBJ2-5; D is ambiguous. CDR3 size: 15 residues. The V end was cut by 3 bases, the J end by 1 base, with 15 bases between. Germline V CDR1 and CDR2: DFQATT, SNEGSKA (reference sequence). Here the CDR3 reads CSASAAGSRQETQYF. DNA for the CDR3: TGCAGTGCTAGTGCGGCAGGCTCGCGCCAAGAGACCCAGTACTTC.

This clonotype was picked up a small number of times. The chain joins TRBV19 to TRBJ2-5; D might be TRBD2 (5 bases). Germline-derived CDR1 and CDR2 are LNHDA and SQIVND (reference sequence). V lost 3 bases and J lost 2, with 13 bases in between. The CDR3 extends over 15 amino acids. CDR3 protein: CASSIWGAAQETQYF. CDR3 nucleotides: TGTGCCAGTAGTATTTGGGGAGCAGCTCAAGAGACCCAGTACTTC.

This clonotype was observed a handful of times. This chain joins TRBV5-1 and TRBJ2-7; 11 bases are shared with TRBD2. Germline CDR1 is SGHRS and CDR2 is YFSETQ. This CDR3 has 18 residues. The V and J ends lost 4 bases and 2 bases, in that order; junction bases with no gene match: 14. The CDR3 here is CASSPTGTSGTKPYEQYF. The CDR3 coding sequence is TGCGCCAGCAGCCCAACAGGGACTAGCGGAACCAAGCCCTACGAGCAGTACTTC.

This clonotype was seen only a few times. The rearrangement links TRBV4-3 to TRBJ2-7, with TRBD1 matching over 9 bases. Per the germline V gene, CDR1 is LGHNA and CDR2 is YSLEER. The CDR3 extends over 15 amino acids. V gave up 3 bases and J gave up 4 bases; unmatched junction bases: 7. Written as DNA, the CDR3 is TGCGCCAGCAGCCAGGAGGGACAGGGAGTTTACGAGCAGTACTTC. Its translation: CASSQEGQGVYEQYF.

This chain uses TRBV7-8 with TRBJ2-3; unclear D gene. CDR3 size: 16 residues. Trimming pared 1 base from V and 3 bases from J, leaving 14 bases between. Looked up from germline, CDR1 is SGHVS and CDR2 is FQNEAQ. CDR3: CASSLESGGPTDTQYF. The CDR3 DNA reads TGTGCCAGCAGCTTAGAGAGTGGCGGACCGACAGATACGCAGTATTTT.

This clonotype was seen a handful of times. The chain joins TRBV7-8 to TRBJ2-7, with 7 nucleotides matching TRBD2. Germline V lookup: CDR1 SGHVS, CDR2 FQNEAQ. CDR3 size: 13 residues. The ends lost 4 bases at V and 3 bases at J; junction bases unmatched: 3. The CDR3 loop is CASSSPGGYEQYF. The CDR3 DNA reads TGTGCCAGCAGCTCCCCGGGGGGCTACGAGCAGTACTTC.

The chain has TRBV5-4 and TRBJ2-7; 13 nucleotides agree with TRBD2. Losses at the gene ends were 5 bases for V and 5 bases for J; bases not matched to a gene: 7. This CDR3 contains 15 residues. In germline, CDR1 is SGHNT, CDR2 YYREEE (reference sequence). This CDR3 is CASSRRTSGSHEQYF. The CDR3 region has the DNA TGTGCCAGCAGTCGCCGGACTAGCGGGAGCCACGAGCAGTACTTC.

This clonotype was seen more than once but under ten times. The rearrangement uses TRBV29-1 and TRBJ1-2, with D perhaps TRBD1 (6 bases). The V end lost 3 bases, the J end lost 7 bases, and 12 bases lay between the germline ends. The CDR3 extends over 12 amino acids. Germline V gene sequence: CDR1 SQVTM, CDR2 ANQGSEA. The CDR3 spells CSVDTGRSGYTF. The CDR3 DNA follows: TGCAGCGTTGATACAGGGAGGAGTGGCTACACCTTC.

The chain is built from TRBV7-6 and TRBJ2-2; D gene ambiguous. Germline assignment: CDR1 SGHVS and CDR2 FNYEAQ. V was trimmed by 5 bases and J by 2 bases, leaving 12 bases between them. The CDR3 extends over 15 amino acids. The CDR3 nucleotides are TGTGCCAGCAGCCATAGCTATCCCAACACCGGGGAGCTGTTTTTT. Amino acid sequence: CASSHSYPNTGELFF.

This clonotype was picked up one time. The rearrangement uses TRBV2 and TRBJ2-7; 8 bases line up with TRBD1. Trimming removed 5 bases from V and 1 base from J; junction bases left unmatched: 4. Germline CDR1 SNHLY, CDR2 FYNNEI. This CDR3 spans 14 amino acids. The DNA for the CDR3 is TGTGCCAGCAGTCCTGACAGGGGTTCCTACGAGCAGTACTTC. This encodes CASSPDRGSYEQYF.

A single count supports this clonotype. The chain employs TRBV6-2 or TRBV6-3 and TRBJ2-2; D assignment may be TRBD1 or TRBD2 (5 bases each). The CDR3 runs to 17 residues. Germline V lookup: CDR1 MNHEY, CDR2 SVGEGT. V shed 6 bases and J shed 0 bases, with 17 bases lying between them. CDR3 sequence: CASRPRPGRSNTGELFF. The CDR3 DNA reads as TGTGCCAGCAGACCGAGACCGGGACGGTCGAACACCGGGGAGCTGTTTTTT.

The J gene is TRBJ2-1, the V gene TRBV7-3, with TRBD2 matching over 13 bases. The CDR3 sequence is 15 residues long. With V trimmed by 5 bases and J by 7 bases, 5 bases remained unmatched. Germline CDR1 and CDR2: SGHTA and FQGTGA. The CDR3 region has the DNA TGTGCCAGCAGCCCCCGGACTAGCGGGAGAAATGAGCAGTTCTTC. Encoded protein: CASSPRTSGRNEQFF.

This clonotype came up a few times. The V call is TRBV7-2, the J call TRBJ1-1, with D possibly being TRBD1 (5 bases). Germline loops: CDR1 SGHTA, CDR2 FQGNSA. V shed 3 bases and J shed 4 bases, with 12 bases lying between them. The CDR3 is 14 amino acids. The CDR3 reads CASSLRQRGTEAFF. CDR3 DNA: TGTGCCAGCAGCTTGAGACAGAGGGGCACTGAAGCTTTCTTT.

This clonotype has a handful of counts. The chain links TRBV28 to TRBJ1-5, with TRBD1 matching 9 bases. V lost 2 bases to trimming and J lost 3 bases; unmatched junction nucleotides: 5. There are 16 residues in the CDR3. From germline, CDR1 is MDHEN and CDR2 SYDVKM. The CDR3 sequence is CASSLPQGAANQPQHF. The CDR3 DNA is TGTGCCAGCAGTTTACCACAGGGGGCAGCCAATCAGCCCCAGCATTTT. Filled out from reference TRBV28 and TRBJ1-5, the complete variable domain reads DVKVTQSSRYLVKRTGEKVFLECVQDMDHENMFWYRQDPGLGLRLIYFSYDVKMKEKGDIPEGYSVSREKKERFSLILESASTNQTSMYLCASSLPQGAANQPQHFGDGTRLSIL.

CDR3 bases: TGTGCCAGTGGGACAGGGGAGTCCTACGAGCAGTACTTC. Translated: CASGTGESYEQYF. The chain links TRBV6-1 to TRBJ2-7, with TRBD1 matching over 10 bases. V shed 9 bases and J 1 base; nucleotides not matched to a gene: 3. The CDR3 totals 13 residues. In germline, CDR1 is MNHNS, CDR2 SASEGT.

This clonotype was seen a single time. This chain connects TRBV19 to TRBJ2-3, with 10 bases fitting TRBD2. Per germline, CDR1 LNHDA and CDR2 SQIVND (reference sequence). V shed 8 bases and J 6 bases; nucleotides not matched to a gene: 5. This CDR3 region has 13 residues. The chain's CDR3 is CASGSGRGDTQYF. In nucleotides, the CDR3 is TGTGCCAGTGGAAGCGGGAGGGGGGATACGCAGTATTTT. Filled out from reference TRBV19 and TRBJ2-3, the complete variable domain reads DGGITQSPKYLFRKEGQNVTLSCEQNLNHDAMYWYRQDPGQGLRLIYYSQIVNDFQKGDIAEGYSVSREKKESFPLTVTSAQKNPTAFYLCASGSGRGDTQYFGPGTRLTVL.

This clonotype was observed a handful of times. The chain employs TRBV29-1 and TRBJ1-1; D remains ambiguous. The germline V gene has CDR1 SQVTM and CDR2 ANQGSEA. V shed 4 bases and J shed 0 bases, with 6 bases lying between them. There are 12 residues in the CDR3. CDR3 nucleotides: TGCAGCGTTGGTCGTATGAACACTGAAGCTTTCTTT. Translating it yields CSVGRMNTEAFF.

The chain uses TRBV7-3 and TRBJ2-6, with TRBD2 identical over 10 bases. The CDR3 runs to 16 residues. J gave up 4 bases and V 5 bases, and 5 bases lay outside the gene matches. Germline V gene sequence: CDR1 SGHTA, CDR2 FQGTGA. The CDR3 here is CASSLSGRVGANVLTF. CDR3 nucleotide sequence: TGTGCCAGCAGCCTCAGCGGGAGGGTCGGGGCCAACGTCCTGACTTTC.